Shown below are 4 T cell receptor beta chains from a single sample sequenced in a study of vaccination effects on CD4 cells after COVID-19. These TCRs are of unknown antigen specificity. Assay: immunoSEQ multiplex PCR; the TCRdb copy retains only in-frame clones and omits some. The table lists about 66,000 clones, 70% to 80% of them singletons. Following 10 days of culture, CD4+ T cells were isolated. Of the BNT162b2 and mRNA-1273 vaccines, participants received two doses of one or the other. Sequenced here: CD4+ T cells from PBMCs cultured without peptide, sampled after COVID-19 vaccination. The receptors originated from a human donor who received a COVID-19 vaccine.

This sequence joins TRBV7-8 and TRBJ1-4; 8 nucleotides match TRBD1. CDR1 is SGHVS, CDR2 FQNEAQ, per germline. V was pared by 3 bases and J by 10 bases, with 7 bases of the junction left unmatched. This CDR3 spans 14 amino acids. The DNA of the CDR3 is TGTGCCAGCAGCTTGGACAGGGATAAGGGAAAACTGTTTTTT. It translates to CASSLDRDKGKLFF.

This clone was counted only a few times. The gene calls are TRBV7-2 and TRBJ1-2; 9 positions agree with TRBD1. The CDR3 runs to 14 residues. CDR1 SGHTA and CDR2 FQGNSA come from the germline V gene. Unmatched junction bases numbered 9, after V lost 6 bases and J lost 7 bases. This CDR3 is CASSRDREARGYTF. As DNA, the CDR3 is TGTGCCAGCAGTCGGGACAGGGAAGCTCGTGGCTACACCTTC.

This rearrangement joins TRBV6-5 to TRBJ2-1, with D perhaps matching TRBD2 (6 bases). The CDR3 length is 15 residues. Germline V gene data show CDR1 as MNHEY and CDR2 as SVGAGI. Deletions cut 7 bases from V and 4 bases from J, with 17 bases between. The chain's CDR3 is CASNPLASPYNEQFF. The CDR3 coding sequence is TGTGCCAGCAATCCCCTAGCGAGCCCTTACAATGAGCAGTTCTTC.

This chain uses TRBV19 with TRBJ1-2; TRBD1 might be the D (5 bases). The length of the CDR3 is 14 residues. Trimming took off 6 bases at V and 8 bases at J, with 19 bases between the two ends. Germline V gives CDR1 LNHDA, CDR2 SQIVND (reference sequence). CDR3: CASRLRGEFGGYTF. The DNA of the CDR3 is TGTGCCAGTAGATTGCGGGGCGAGTTCGGGGGCTACACCTTC.